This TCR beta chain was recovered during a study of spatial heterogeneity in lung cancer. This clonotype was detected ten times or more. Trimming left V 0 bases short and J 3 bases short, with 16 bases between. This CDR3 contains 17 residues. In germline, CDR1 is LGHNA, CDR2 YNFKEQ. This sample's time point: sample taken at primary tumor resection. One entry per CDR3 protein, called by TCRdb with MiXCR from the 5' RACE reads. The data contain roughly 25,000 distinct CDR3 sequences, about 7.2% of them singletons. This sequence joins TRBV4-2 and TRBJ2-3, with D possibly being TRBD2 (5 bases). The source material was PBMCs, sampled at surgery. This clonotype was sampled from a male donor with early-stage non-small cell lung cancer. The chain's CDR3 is CASSQDMWGARTDTQYF. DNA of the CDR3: TGTGCCAGCAGCCAAGATATGTGGGGAGCGCGAACAGATACGCAGTATTTT.